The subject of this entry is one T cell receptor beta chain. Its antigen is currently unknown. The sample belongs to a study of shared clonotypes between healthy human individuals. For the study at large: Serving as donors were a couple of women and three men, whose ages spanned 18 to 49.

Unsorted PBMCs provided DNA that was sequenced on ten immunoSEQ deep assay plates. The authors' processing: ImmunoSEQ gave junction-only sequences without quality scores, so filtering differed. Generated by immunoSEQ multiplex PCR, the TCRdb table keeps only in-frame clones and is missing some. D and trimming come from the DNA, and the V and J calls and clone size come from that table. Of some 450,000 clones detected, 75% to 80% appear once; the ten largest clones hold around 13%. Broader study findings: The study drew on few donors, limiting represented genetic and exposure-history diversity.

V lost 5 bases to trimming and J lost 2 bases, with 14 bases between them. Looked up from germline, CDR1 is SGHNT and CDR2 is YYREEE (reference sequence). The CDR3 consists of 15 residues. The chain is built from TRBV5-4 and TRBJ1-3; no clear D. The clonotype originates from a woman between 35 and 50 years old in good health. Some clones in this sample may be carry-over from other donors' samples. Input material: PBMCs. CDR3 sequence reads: CASRKGVEAGNTIYF. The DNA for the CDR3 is TGTGCCAGCAGAAAGGGAGTCGAGGCTGGAAACACCATATATTTT.